These 21 T cell receptor beta chains came from one sample sequenced in a study of OX40 agonist ivuxolimab in advanced cancers. The table came from immunoSEQ multiplex PCR; TCRdb's copy has only in-frame clones and leaves some out. Of over 90,000 clones in the sample, roughly 89% were seen once. The sequenced sample was CD4+ or CD8+ T cells sorted from blood, obtained in a trial of the OX40 agonist ivuxolimab. The receptors come from an adult with an advanced solid tumor such as melanoma, head and neck, liver or kidney cancer.

The rearrangement links TRBV19 to TRBJ1-2, with a weak D call TRBD1 (5 bases). The CDR3 runs 12 residues. Trimming removed 6 bases at V and 7 bases at J, with 12 bases between. Per the germline V gene, CDR1 is LNHDA and CDR2 is SQIVND (reference sequence). The CDR3 sequence: CASRGVHGGYTF. The CDR3 DNA sequence: TGTGCCAGTAGGGGGGTACACGGTGGCTACACCTTC.

The chain has TRBV19 and TRBJ1-1; D unclear. CDR3 length: 14 residues. V shed 6 bases and J shed 6 bases, with 17 bases lying between them. Germline values: CDR1 LNHDA, CDR2 SQIVND (reference sequence). CDR3: CASSISPPNPEAFF. CDR3 DNA: TGTGCCAGTAGCATTTCCCCTCCTAATCCTGAAGCTTTCTTT.

This chain joins TRBV10-3 and TRBJ2-1; weak D call: TRBD2 (7 bases). CDR1 and CDR2 (germline): ENHRY, SYGVKD. Deletions cut 4 bases from V and 7 bases from J, with 17 bases between. This CDR3 comprises 15 residues. CDR3 loop: CAISVVGGARNEQFF. In DNA, the CDR3 is TGTGCCATCAGTGTTGTAGGGGGGGCCCGGAATGAGCAGTTCTTC.

The chain carries TRBV5-1 and TRBJ1-1; D is possibly TRBD1 (6 bases). The CDR3 is 19 residues long. Trimming stripped 1 base from V and 0 bases from J, with 22 bases between. Per the germline V gene, CDR1 is SGHRS and CDR2 is YFSETQ. The CDR3 coding sequence is TGCGCCAGCAGCTTGCCAGGCGGCGGGGGGGCAGGGATGAACACTGAAGCTTTCTTT. Protein: CASSLPGGGGAGMNTEAFF.

The chain couples TRBV4-1 to TRBJ2-3; TRBD1 or TRBD2 may be the D gene (5 bases each). This CDR3 has 17 residues. The germline V and J ends were trimmed by 1 base and 2 bases, with 16 bases remaining between them. CDR1 and CDR2 from the germline V gene are MGHRA and YSYEKL. The CDR3 here is CASSQGLRGAPTDTQYF. DNA for the CDR3: TGCGCCAGCAGCCAAGGACTTCGAGGGGCCCCCACAGATACGCAGTATTTT.

The chain is built from TRBV15 and TRBJ2-3; 12 bases match TRBD2. Looked up from germline, CDR1 is LNHNV and CDR2 is YYDKDF (reference sequence). The CDR3 is made up of 20 amino acids. J gave up 5 bases and V 0 bases, and 15 bases lay outside the gene matches. CDR3 protein: CATSRDPRRPTSGSQDTQYF. CDR3 nucleotide sequence: TGTGCCACCAGCAGAGATCCCCGGCGTCCGACTAGCGGGAGTCAAGATACGCAGTATTTT. The full variable domain, rest sourced from reference TRBV15 and TRBJ2-3, is DAMVIQNPRYQVTQFGKPVTLSCSQTLNHNVMYWYQQKSSQAPKLLFHYYDKDFNNEADTPDNFQSRRPNTSFCFLDIRSPGLGDTAMYLCATSRDPRRPTSGSQDTQYFGPGTRLTVL.

V and J are TRBV19 and TRBJ1-5, with TRBD1 matching 9 bases. The V gene's germline CDR1 is LNHDA and CDR2 SQIVND (reference sequence). The CDR3 sequence is 14 residues long. J was trimmed by 7 bases and V by 3 bases; bases with no gene match: 4. The CDR3 DNA sequence: TGTGCCAGTAGTATCCTCGACAGGGGGCAGCCCCAGCATTTT. This translates into CASSILDRGQPQHF.

V usage is TRBV18 and J usage is TRBJ1-1; D may be TRBD1 (6 bases). V was pared by 2 bases and J by 1 base, with 11 bases between. The CDR3 sequence is 15 residues long. From germline, CDR1 is KGHSH and CDR2 LQKENI. CDR3 in amino acids: CASSPSGAGNTEAFF. The CDR3 DNA sequence: TGTGCCAGCTCACCATCGGGGGCGGGGAACACTGAAGCTTTCTTT.

This chain uses TRBV28 with TRBJ2-5, with D tentatively TRBD1 (5 bases). Deletions cut 4 bases from V and 5 bases from J, with 17 bases between. CDR1 is MDHEN, CDR2 SYDVKM, per germline. The CDR3 totals 15 residues. The CDR3 nucleotides read TGTGCCAGCAGTTCTGGTAGGGGATCTTGGGAGACCCAGTACTTC. This gives the protein CASSSGRGSWETQYF. The full variable domain, with the rest looked up from reference TRBV28 and TRBJ2-5, is DVKVTQSSRYLVKRTGEKVFLECVQDMDHENMFWYRQDPGLGLRLIYFSYDVKMKEKGDIPEGYSVSREKKERFSLILESASTNQTSMYLCASSSGRGSWETQYFGPGTRLLVL.

The chain couples TRBV6-5 to TRBJ1-2; D is perhaps TRBD1 (6 bases). CDR1 and CDR2 from the germline V gene are MNHEY and SVGAGI. The CDR3 has 15 residues. The V end lost 1 base, the J end lost 5 bases, and 14 bases lay between the germline ends. As DNA, the CDR3 is TGTGCCAGCAGTTACTATCGAGGGGGGCCTTATGGCTACACCTTC. It is translated as CASSYYRGGPYGYTF.

The gene calls are TRBV5-8 and TRBJ2-2; possible D gene TRBD1, 5 bases. The V gene lost 2 bases and the J gene lost 2 bases, with 10 bases spanning the gap. CDR1 and CDR2 (germline): SGHTS, YDEGEE. The CDR3 length is 15 residues. CDR3 loop: CASSFGHTNTGELFF. The CDR3 DNA is TGTGCCAGCAGCTTCGGACACACCAACACCGGGGAGCTGTTTTTT.

The chain has TRBV5-1 and TRBJ2-7; 14 bases map to TRBD2. Germline values: CDR1 SGHRS, CDR2 YFSETQ. Trimming took 2 bases from V and 5 from J; bases not matched to a gene: 6. The CDR3 contains 16 residues. CDR3 loop: CASSLTTSGGAHEQYF. For the CDR3, the DNA is TGCGCCAGCAGCTTAACGACTAGCGGGGGGGCCCACGAGCAGTACTTC.

The chain uses TRBV6-1 and TRBJ2-1; a weak D match, TRBD2 (6 bases). V lost 2 bases to trimming and J lost 7 bases, with 15 bases between them. The CDR3 has 15 residues. Germline V gene lookup returns CDR1 MNHNS and CDR2 SASEGT. The CDR3 nucleotides read TGTGCCAGCAGTGAATTAACGGGACTCCCTAATGAGCAGTTCTTC. This sequence encodes CASSELTGLPNEQFF.

The chain employs TRBV5-1 and TRBJ2-3; the match to TRBD2 covers 9 bases. Looked up from germline, CDR1 is SGHRS and CDR2 is YFSETQ. Unmatched junction bases numbered 2, after V lost 3 bases and J lost 3 bases. This CDR3 has 14 residues. In nucleotides, the CDR3 is TGCGCCAGCAGCTCGAGCGGGAGGACAGATACGCAGTATTTT. It specifies CASSSSGRTDTQYF.

The CDR3, as DNA: TGCGCCAGCAGCTCGGGGACAGGGGGCAATACCGGGGAGCTGTTTTTT. Encoded protein: CASSSGTGGNTGELFF. This rearrangement joins TRBV5-1 to TRBJ2-2; TRBD1 matches 12 bases. The CDR3 is 16 amino acids. Germline V gene sequence: CDR1 SGHRS, CDR2 YFSETQ. J gave up 5 bases and V 3 bases, and 5 bases lay outside the gene matches.

The CDR3 nucleotides are TGTGCCAGCAGCTTGGTAGGGATGAACACTGAAGCTTTCTTT. Translated: CASSLVGMNTEAFF. V is TRBV5-4 and J is TRBJ1-1; the D is unclear. The V end lost 0 bases, the J end lost 0 bases, and 6 bases lay between the germline ends. Germline assignment: CDR1 SGHNT and CDR2 YYREEE (reference sequence). This CDR3 region has 14 residues.

In this sample, this clone turned up a few times. The chain has TRBV30 and TRBJ1-4; perhaps TRBD1 as D (6 bases). CDR1 and CDR2 (germline): GTSNPN, SVGIG (reference sequence). This CDR3 is built from 15 residues. V lost 6 bases, J lost 7 bases, and 21 bases lay in between. The CDR3 here is CACLAPGTSSEKLFF. The CDR3 region has the DNA TGTGCCTGTTTGGCCCCCGGGACATCAAGTGAAAAACTGTTTTTT.

The genes are TRBV5-1 and TRBJ2-7; 7 positions agree with TRBD1. CDR1 is SGHRS, CDR2 YFSETQ, per germline. V shed 1 base, J shed 4 bases, and the junction held 5 bases outside the gene matches. This CDR3 has 14 residues. CDR3 residues: CASSLSGQIYEQYF. CDR3 nucleotides: TGCGCCAGCAGCTTGTCGGGACAGATTTACGAGCAGTACTTC.

On this clone: Germline and junction disagree at one end, which may indicate a read error. The chain joins TRBV6-1 to TRBJ1-6; 8 bases match TRBD1. This CDR3 has 15 residues. Germline-derived CDR1 and CDR2 are MNHNS and SASEGT. The CDR3 reads CASGDRQTRNSPPHF. The CDR3 nucleotides are TGTGCCAGCGGGGACAGGCAGACCCGTAATTCACCCCCCCACTTT.

The chain is built from TRBV4-2 and TRBJ2-2; D unresolved. Germline V gene lookup returns CDR1 LGHNA and CDR2 YNFKEQ. V was shortened by 0 bases and J by 7 bases, with 9 bases between the two germline ends. CDR3 length: 14 amino acids. CDR3 bases: TGTGCCAGCAGCCAAGATCCCTTCCTCGGGGAGCTGTTTTTT. Amino acids: CASSQDPFLGELFF.

This chain links TRBV6-6 with TRBJ2-3; TRBD1 matches at 7 bases. The V gene end was trimmed by 4 bases and the J gene end by 1 base; junction bases not matched to a gene: 8. Germline CDR1 is MNHNY and CDR2 is SVGAGI (reference sequence). The CDR3 is 16 amino acids. CDR3 sequence reads: CASSFNTGVGTDTQYF. Here the CDR3 DNA reads TGTGCCAGCAGTTTTAACACAGGGGTGGGCACAGATACGCAGTATTTT.